Listed below are T cell receptor beta chains from one sample, sequenced in a study of blood T cell repertoires in COVID-19. Measured with immunoSEQ multiplex PCR; TCRdb has only the in-frame clones, and not every one. The sample comprises a few hundred thousand clones, more than 75% of which are singletons, and roughly 5% rests with the top ten. Material: peripheral blood. These receptor sequences come from a woman aged 60 to 75 with COVID-19, enrolled during active disease. CDR3s include the opening cysteine and the closing phenylalanine or tryptophan. The order of the fields is J gene, V gene, clone size, D gene, CDR3 DNA, CDR3 protein. D genes are given only for firm matches. Expanded clones are given a class, and other clones once, few, many or no size at all.

j_call: TRBJ2-1
v_call: TRBV4-1
clone_size: -
d_call: TRBD2
cdr3_nt: TGCGCCAGCAGCCCCCGGGGGGGTTTTGAGCAGTTCTTC
cdr3_aa: CASSPRGGFEQFF

j_call: TRBJ1-4
v_call: TRBV2
clone_size: -
d_call: -
cdr3_nt: TGTGCCAGCAAGGTTCTGAGGGCCGATGAAAAACTGTTTTTT
cdr3_aa: CASKVLRADEKLFF

j_call: TRBJ1-1
v_call: TRBV19
clone_size: -
d_call: -
cdr3_nt: TGTGCCAGTAGTATTACGGCAGGCGTCACTGAAGCTTTCTTT
cdr3_aa: CASSITAGVTEAFF

j_call: TRBJ2-1
v_call: TRBV25-1
clone_size: -
d_call: -
cdr3_nt: TGTGCCAGCAGTGCTCTTAATGAGCAGTTCTTC
cdr3_aa: CASSALNEQFF

j_call: TRBJ2-6
v_call: TRBV24-1
clone_size: -
d_call: TRBD1
cdr3_nt: TGTGCCACCAGTGATCCGGGACAGGGACTTTCTGGGGCCAACGTCCTGACTTTC
cdr3_aa: CATSDPGQGLSGANVLTF

j_call: TRBJ1-2
v_call: TRBV5-1
clone_size: -
d_call: -
cdr3_nt: TGCGCCAGCAAATCTGGAGGGGACTATGGCTACACCTTC
cdr3_aa: CASKSGGDYGYTF

j_call: TRBJ2-7
v_call: TRBV5-1
clone_size: -
d_call: -
cdr3_nt: TGCGCCAGCAGCTTCGAACAGGTTTACTACGAGCAGTACTTC
cdr3_aa: CASSFEQVYYEQYF

j_call: TRBJ2-5
v_call: TRBV6-6
clone_size: -
d_call: -
cdr3_nt: TGTGCCAGCAGTTACCAAAGCTCGTTCCAGTACTTC
cdr3_aa: CASSYQSSFQYF

j_call: TRBJ2-2
v_call: TRBV11-2
clone_size: -
d_call: -
cdr3_nt: TGTGCCAGCAGCCGACCACCCGGGGGGCGGGACACCGGGGAGCTGTTTTTT
cdr3_aa: CASSRPPGGRDTGELFF

j_call: TRBJ1-5
v_call: TRBV27
clone_size: -
d_call: -
cdr3_nt: TGTGCCAGCAGTTCTGGGGGGGGTTCTTCTCAGCCCCAGCATTTT
cdr3_aa: CASSSGGGSSQPQHF

j_call: TRBJ2-1
v_call: TRBV7-6
clone_size: -
d_call: TRBD1
cdr3_nt: TGTGCCAGCAGCCACCGGACAGGGTTGAATGAGCAGTTCTTC
cdr3_aa: CASSHRTGLNEQFF

j_call: TRBJ1-1
v_call: TRBV3-1/TRBV3-2
clone_size: once
d_call: -
cdr3_nt: TGTGCCAGCAGCCAAGGGGCCCTGCGAGCTTTCTTT
cdr3_aa: CASSQGALRAFF

j_call: TRBJ1-6
v_call: TRBV7-9
clone_size: -
d_call: TRBD1
cdr3_nt: TGTGCCAGTTCGACAGGGGGCTTGACACCCCTCCACTTT
cdr3_aa: CASSTGGLTPLHF

j_call: TRBJ1-1
v_call: TRBV11-3
clone_size: -
d_call: -
cdr3_nt: TGTGCCAGCAGCTCCCACGGGATCACTGAAGCTTTCTTT
cdr3_aa: CASSSHGITEAFF

j_call: TRBJ2-3
v_call: TRBV11-2
clone_size: -
d_call: -
cdr3_nt: TGTGCCAGCAGCTTAGCGGGGAAGAGCACAGATACGCAGTATTTT
cdr3_aa: CASSLAGKSTDTQYF

j_call: TRBJ2-3
v_call: TRBV19
clone_size: once
d_call: -
cdr3_nt: TGTGCCAGTAGTATGATTCGGACAGGCACAGATACGCAGTATTTT
cdr3_aa: CASSMIRTGTDTQYF

j_call: TRBJ1-1
v_call: TRBV30
clone_size: -
d_call: TRBD1
cdr3_nt: TGTGCCTGGAGACAAGACAGGGCCACTGAAGCTTTCTTT
cdr3_aa: CAWRQDRATEAFF

j_call: TRBJ1-2
v_call: TRBV19
clone_size: -
d_call: -
cdr3_nt: TGTGCCAGTAGTATAGACGTGGCAAGGGGCAATGGCTACACCTTC
cdr3_aa: CASSIDVARGNGYTF

j_call: TRBJ2-1
v_call: TRBV18
clone_size: -
d_call: TRBD1
cdr3_nt: TGTGCCAGCTCACAAATAGGACAGGGGAGCTCCTACAATGAGCAGTTCTTC
cdr3_aa: CASSQIGQGSSYNEQFF

j_call: TRBJ2-4
v_call: TRBV6-4
clone_size: -
d_call: -
cdr3_nt: TGTGCCAGCAGGCCCGTTCGGAGAGCCAAAAACATTCAGTACTTC
cdr3_aa: CASRPVRRAKNIQYF

j_call: TRBJ2-7
v_call: TRBV7-9
clone_size: -
d_call: -
cdr3_nt: TGTGCCAGCGGGGGCGCCGAGCAGTACTTC
cdr3_aa: CASGGAEQYF

j_call: TRBJ2-7
v_call: TRBV4-1
clone_size: -
d_call: -
cdr3_nt: TGCGCCAGCAGCCAGGGAAACCAGGGGATTAGGAGTGGCGAGCAGTACTTC
cdr3_aa: CASSQGNQGIRSGEQYF

j_call: TRBJ1-1
v_call: TRBV5-1
clone_size: -
d_call: TRBD1
cdr3_nt: TGCGCCAGCAGCACGGGGACAGGGGGAACTGAAGCTTTCTTT
cdr3_aa: CASSTGTGGTEAFF

j_call: TRBJ2-1
v_call: TRBV29-1
clone_size: once
d_call: -
cdr3_nt: TGCAGCGTTGGACGGGGGTCCAGGGGGAATGAGCAGTTCTTC
cdr3_aa: CSVGRGSRGNEQFF

j_call: TRBJ2-4
v_call: TRBV5-6
clone_size: -
d_call: -
cdr3_nt: TGTGCCAGCAGGAAATTAACAATAGCCAAAAACATTCAGTACTTC
cdr3_aa: CASRKLTIAKNIQYF

j_call: TRBJ2-1
v_call: TRBV6-2/TRBV6-3
clone_size: -
d_call: TRBD2
cdr3_nt: TGTGCCAGCAGTTACTCCCTAGCGGGCACGGCCCCCCCTTCGAATGAGCAGTTCTTC
cdr3_aa: CASSYSLAGTAPPSNEQFF

j_call: TRBJ1-4
v_call: TRBV19
clone_size: once
d_call: -
cdr3_nt: TGTGCCAGTAGTACCACAGGGACTAATGAAAAACTGTTTTTT
cdr3_aa: CASSTTGTNEKLFF

j_call: TRBJ2-7
v_call: TRBV6-4
clone_size: few
d_call: -
cdr3_nt: TGTGCCAGCCACCGTACTAAGGCCCACGAGCAGTACTTC
cdr3_aa: CASHRTKAHEQYF

j_call: TRBJ2-1
v_call: TRBV27
clone_size: -
d_call: -
cdr3_nt: TGTGCCAGCAGTCCACGTAGGGGAATCTACAATGAGCAGTTCTTC
cdr3_aa: CASSPRRGIYNEQFF

j_call: TRBJ2-1
v_call: TRBV7-9
clone_size: -
d_call: -
cdr3_nt: TGTGCCAGCCGCCCCAGGGCCAGGGATGAGCAGTTCTTC
cdr3_aa: CASRPRARDEQFF

j_call: TRBJ1-3
v_call: TRBV19
clone_size: -
d_call: -
cdr3_nt: TGTGCCAGTAGGAGTCCGGGTACCCAAAACACCATATATTTT
cdr3_aa: CASRSPGTQNTIYF

j_call: TRBJ1-5
v_call: TRBV18
clone_size: -
d_call: -
cdr3_nt: TGTGCCAGCTCGCCTGCAGATGATCAGCCCCAGCATTTT
cdr3_aa: CASSPADDQPQHF

j_call: TRBJ1-2
v_call: TRBV19
clone_size: few
d_call: -
cdr3_nt: TGTGCCAGTAGGGAGAGACAGGAAACCTATGGCTACACCTTC
cdr3_aa: CASRERQETYGYTF

j_call: TRBJ2-1
v_call: TRBV27
clone_size: -
d_call: -
cdr3_nt: TGTGCCAGCAGCATGGTTGGGCGCGAGCAGTTCTTC
cdr3_aa: CASSMVGREQFF

j_call: TRBJ2-3
v_call: TRBV7-9
clone_size: few
d_call: TRBD2
cdr3_nt: TGTGCCAGCAGCCCCCGGGGGGCAGATACGCAGTATTTT
cdr3_aa: CASSPRGADTQYF

j_call: TRBJ2-1
v_call: TRBV7-8
clone_size: -
d_call: -
cdr3_nt: TGTGCCAGCAGCACGCAGGGATCCCACAATGAGCAGTTCTTC
cdr3_aa: CASSTQGSHNEQFF

j_call: TRBJ1-2
v_call: TRBV7-9
clone_size: -
d_call: TRBD1
cdr3_nt: TGTGCCAGCAGCCGATCCGGGACAGGGGCGGGGGGCTACACCTTC
cdr3_aa: CASSRSGTGAGGYTF

j_call: TRBJ2-5
v_call: TRBV5-4
clone_size: -
d_call: -
cdr3_nt: TGTGCCAGCGGGGCAGGGATTAAAGAGACCCAGTACTTC
cdr3_aa: CASGAGIKETQYF

j_call: TRBJ1-1
v_call: TRBV6-1
clone_size: -
d_call: -
cdr3_nt: TGTGCCAGCAGTGAATCAGGGAGGGTCACTGAAGCTTTCTTT
cdr3_aa: CASSESGRVTEAFF

j_call: TRBJ2-6
v_call: TRBV11-2
clone_size: -
d_call: -
cdr3_nt: TGTGCCAGCAGTAACTCTGGGGCCAACGTCCTGACTTTC
cdr3_aa: CASSNSGANVLTF

j_call: TRBJ2-3
v_call: TRBV29-1
clone_size: -
d_call: -
cdr3_nt: TGCAGCGTTGAAGTTGGGCTCCCCAGGGGCACAGATACGCAGTATTTT
cdr3_aa: CSVEVGLPRGTDTQYF

j_call: TRBJ2-2
v_call: TRBV21-1
clone_size: few
d_call: -
cdr3_nt: TGTGCCAGCAGCAAAAGGTGGGGACAGGGTCGGGCCGGGGAGCTGTTTTTT
cdr3_aa: CASSKRWGQGRAGELFF

j_call: TRBJ2-1
v_call: TRBV10-3
clone_size: -
d_call: TRBD1
cdr3_nt: TGTGCCATCAGTGAGCCGACAGGGGCCTACAATGAGCAGTTCTTC
cdr3_aa: CAISEPTGAYNEQFF

j_call: TRBJ1-5
v_call: TRBV5-3
clone_size: -
d_call: -
cdr3_nt: TGTGCCAGAAGCCCCGGGGGACCCCAGCATTTT
cdr3_aa: CARSPGGPQHF

j_call: TRBJ1-6
v_call: TRBV30
clone_size: -
d_call: TRBD1
cdr3_nt: TGTGCCTGGAGACAGGGGCCCGATGGGTCACCCCTCCACTTT
cdr3_aa: CAWRQGPDGSPLHF

j_call: TRBJ2-1
v_call: TRBV13
clone_size: -
d_call: -
cdr3_nt: TGTGCCAGCAGCTTATTTGCGTCCCATGAGCAGTTCTTC
cdr3_aa: CASSLFASHEQFF

j_call: TRBJ2-1
v_call: TRBV6-5
clone_size: -
d_call: TRBD2
cdr3_nt: TGTGCCAGCAGACTAGCGGGACCCTACAATGAGCAGTTCTTC
cdr3_aa: CASRLAGPYNEQFF

j_call: TRBJ1-2
v_call: TRBV18
clone_size: -
d_call: TRBD1
cdr3_nt: TGTGCCAGCTCACAACTCATAACAGGGGCCCTCGTTGGCTACACCTTC
cdr3_aa: CASSQLITGALVGYTF

j_call: TRBJ2-3
v_call: TRBV5-4
clone_size: once
d_call: TRBD2
cdr3_nt: TGTGCCAGCAGCCGCAAGCGGGAGGGCGCGGATACGCAGTATTTT
cdr3_aa: CASSRKREGADTQYF

j_call: TRBJ2-2
v_call: TRBV15
clone_size: -
d_call: TRBD1
cdr3_nt: TGTGCCACCAGCAGCCAACAGGGGACCACCGGGGAGCTGTTTTTT
cdr3_aa: CATSSQQGTTGELFF

j_call: TRBJ1-1
v_call: TRBV24-1
clone_size: -
d_call: -
cdr3_nt: TGTGCCACCAGTGAGGACTGGAACACTGAAGCTTTCTTT
cdr3_aa: CATSEDWNTEAFF

j_call: TRBJ1-6
v_call: TRBV12-3/TRBV12-4
clone_size: -
d_call: -
cdr3_nt: TGTGCCAGCACCCAATCTTACCTAGCCCTCCACTTT
cdr3_aa: CASTQSYLALHF

j_call: TRBJ1-2
v_call: TRBV5-5
clone_size: few
d_call: TRBD1
cdr3_nt: TGTGCCAGCAGCTCACTACCGACAGGGGGCTACGGCTACACCTTC
cdr3_aa: CASSSLPTGGYGYTF